This note documents a single T cell receptor beta chain sequence. Its antigen is undetermined. TCRdb's table, derived via immunoSEQ multiplex PCR, lists solely in-frame clones and lacks some. The repertoire holds approximately 59,000 clones, 80% to 90% seen once, with under 0.8% in the top ten. This sample was included in a study of OX40 agonist ivuxolimab in advanced cancers. Looking at the study overall: Recorded diagnoses for dose-escalation patients were hepatocellular carcinoma, melanoma, renal cell or head and neck cancer. Partial response was recorded in three patients: one hepatocellular carcinoma and two cutaneous melanoma cases. Whole-study results and caveats: Expanded peripheral T cells had an undetermined antigen specificity. Expanded clones were, on average, more numerous in CD8+ T cells than in CD4+.

The length of the CDR3 is 15 residues. Germline CDR1 SGHAT, CDR2 FQDESV (reference sequence). V lost 4 bases to trimming and J lost 0 bases, with 13 bases between them. The genes are TRBV11-1 and TRBJ2-7; tentative D call: TRBD1 (6 bases). Sequences were derived from CD4+ or CD8+ T cells sorted from blood, sampled in a trial of the OX40 agonist ivuxolimab. This TCR was sampled from an adult with an advanced solid tumor such as melanoma, head and neck, liver or kidney cancer. In nucleotides, the CDR3 is TGTGCCAGCAGCTCTTTTACAGGGCTCTCCTACGAGCAGTACTTC. This gives the protein CASSSFTGLSYEQYF.